Below are 4 T cell receptor beta chains sequenced from a single sample in a study of T cells in women clearing cervical HPV infection. Clones were sequenced by immunoSEQ multiplex PCR, and TCRdb holds only the in-frame ones, with some missing. The sample table sets out some 37,000 clones. Sequencing was performed on blood buffy coat. The source of these receptors is a woman between 18 and 70 years old with a cervical HPV16 infection that either progressed to CIN3+ or cleared (not recorded which).

Note on this clone: Sequencing ends 3 residues short of the CDR3 end; the germline J gene provides the rest. This chain connects TRBV7-2 to TRBJ1-2, with a tentative D call TRBD1 (6 bases). The germline gives CDR1 SGHTA, CDR2 FQGNSA. This CDR3 has 14 amino acids. CDR3 protein: CASSRYPGGDDYTF. Incomplete CDR3 DNA: TGTGCCAGCAGCCGCTACCCGGGGGGCGATGAC.

CDR3: CASSDQGAGTEAFF. CDR3 bases read: TGTGCCAGCAGTGACCAGGGGGCGGGCACTGAA. The chain combines TRBV2 with TRBJ1-1; 8 bases are a match to TRBD1. Sequencing ends 3 residues short of the CDR3 end; the germline J gene provides the rest. The CDR3 runs 14 residues. With V trimmed by 3 bases and J by 4 bases, 4 bases remained unmatched. Germline assignment: CDR1 SNHLY and CDR2 FYNNEI.

As regards this clone: The read terminates 3 residues before the CDR3 end, so the remaining end is supplied by the germline J gene. The V call is TRBV6-2 or TRBV6-3, the J call TRBJ2-7, with 7 bases lining up with TRBD1. This CDR3 has 16 residues. Germline V gives CDR1 MNHEY, CDR2 SVGEGT. J was trimmed by 4 bases and V by 6 bases; bases with no gene match: 15. The CDR3: CASSSRRSGTVYEQYF. The part of the CDR3 DNA that was read is TGTGCCAGCAGCTCCCGTCGATCCGGGACAGTATACGAG.

A note on this clone: The read is 3 residues too short to cover the CDR3 end, so that end is filled in from the germline J gene. The genes are TRBV19 and TRBJ1-1, with 7 positions matching TRBD1. The CDR3 consists of 13 residues. J lost 4 bases, V lost 6 bases, and 5 bases had no gene match. From germline, CDR1 is LNHDA and CDR2 SQIVND (reference sequence). CDR3 in amino acids: CASRAGGGTEAFF. The sequenced part of the CDR3 DNA is TGTGCCAGTAGAGCAGGGGGTGGCACTGAA.